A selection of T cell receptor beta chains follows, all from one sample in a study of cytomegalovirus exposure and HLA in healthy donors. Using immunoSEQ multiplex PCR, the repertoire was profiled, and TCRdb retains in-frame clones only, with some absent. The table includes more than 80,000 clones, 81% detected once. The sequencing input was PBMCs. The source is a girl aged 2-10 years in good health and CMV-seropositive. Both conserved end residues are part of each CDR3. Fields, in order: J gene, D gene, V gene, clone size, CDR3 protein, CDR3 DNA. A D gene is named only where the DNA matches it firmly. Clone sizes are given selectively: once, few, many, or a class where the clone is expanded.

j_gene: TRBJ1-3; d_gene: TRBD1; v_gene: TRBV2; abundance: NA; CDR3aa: CASSEPTGASSGNTIYF; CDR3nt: TGTGCCAGCAGTGAACCAACAGGGGCCAGCTCTGGAAACACCATATATTTT
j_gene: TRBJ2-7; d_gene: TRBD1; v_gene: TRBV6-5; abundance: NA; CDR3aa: CASSTRDRAYEQYF; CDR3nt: TGTGCCAGCAGTACACGGGACAGGGCTTACGAGCAGTACTTC
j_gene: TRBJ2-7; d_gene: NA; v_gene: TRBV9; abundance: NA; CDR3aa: CASSESYEQYF; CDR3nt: TGTGCCAGCAGCGAATCATACGAGCAGTACTTC
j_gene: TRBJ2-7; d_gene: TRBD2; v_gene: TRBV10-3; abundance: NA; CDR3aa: CAITTGGGDEQYF; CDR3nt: TGTGCCATCACCACTGGGGGGGGAGACGAGCAGTACTTC
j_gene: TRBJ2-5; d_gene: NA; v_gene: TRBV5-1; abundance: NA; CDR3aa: CASSLAGFGETQYF; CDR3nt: TGCGCCAGCAGCTTGGCAGGGTTCGGAGAGACCCAGTACTTC
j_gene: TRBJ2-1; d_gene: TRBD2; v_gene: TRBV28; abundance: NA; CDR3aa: CASSFSGRGGEQFF; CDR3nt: TGTGCCAGCAGTTTTAGCGGGAGAGGGGGTGAGCAGTTCTTC
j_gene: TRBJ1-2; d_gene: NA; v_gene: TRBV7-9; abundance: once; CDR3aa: CASSHDRSFYGYTF; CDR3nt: TGTGCCAGCAGTCATGACAGAAGCTTCTATGGCTACACCTTC
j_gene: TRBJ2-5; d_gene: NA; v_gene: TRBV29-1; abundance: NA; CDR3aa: CSVGERGGVETQYF; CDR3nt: TGCAGCGTTGGAGAGAGGGGGGGCGTAGAGACCCAGTACTTC
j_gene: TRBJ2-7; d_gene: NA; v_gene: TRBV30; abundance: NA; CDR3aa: CAWRSGGVGGEQYF; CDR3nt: TGTGCCTGGAGAAGTGGCGGGGTAGGAGGGGAGCAGTACTTC
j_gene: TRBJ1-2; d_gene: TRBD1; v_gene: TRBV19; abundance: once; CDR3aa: CASSPDREYGYTF; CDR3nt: TGTGCCAGTAGTCCTGACAGGGAGTATGGCTACACCTTC
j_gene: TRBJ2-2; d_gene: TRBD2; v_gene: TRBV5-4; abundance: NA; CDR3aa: CASRWEGPFGGELFF; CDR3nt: TGTGCCAGCAGGTGGGAGGGACCCTTTGGCGGGGAGCTGTTTTTT
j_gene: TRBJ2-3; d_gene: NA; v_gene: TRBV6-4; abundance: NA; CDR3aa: CASSPGQKSTDTQYF; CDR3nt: TGTGCCAGCAGCCCGGGACAAAAAAGCACAGATACGCAGTATTTT
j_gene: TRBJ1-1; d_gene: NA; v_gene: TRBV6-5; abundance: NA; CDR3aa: CASSYSVGSMNTEAFF; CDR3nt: TGTGCCAGCAGTTACTCAGTGGGCAGCATGAACACTGAAGCTTTCTTT
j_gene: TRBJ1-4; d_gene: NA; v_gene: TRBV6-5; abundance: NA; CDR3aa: CASSYSARGEKLFF; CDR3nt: TGTGCCAGCAGTTACTCGGCTCGGGGTGAAAAACTGTTTTTT
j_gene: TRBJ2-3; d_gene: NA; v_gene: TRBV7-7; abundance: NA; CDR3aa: CASSLQGSTDTQYF; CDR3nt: TGTGCTAGCAGCTTGCAGGGTAGCACAGATACGCAGTATTTT
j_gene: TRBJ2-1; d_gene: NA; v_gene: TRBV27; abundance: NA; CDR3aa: CASSLSAGNYDEQFF; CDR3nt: TGTGCCAGCAGTTTATCGGCGGGAAACTACGATGAGCAGTTCTTC
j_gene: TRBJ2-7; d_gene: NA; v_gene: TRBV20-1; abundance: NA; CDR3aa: CSAMRTYEQYF; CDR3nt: TGCAGTGCGATGCGGACCTACGAGCAGTACTTC
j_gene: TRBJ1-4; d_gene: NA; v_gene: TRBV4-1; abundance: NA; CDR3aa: CASRQTVTNEKLFF; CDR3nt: TGCGCCAGCAGGCAGACAGTCACTAATGAAAAACTGTTTTTT
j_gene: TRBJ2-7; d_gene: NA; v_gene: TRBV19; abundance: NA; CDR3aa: CASSPMTGTYEQYF; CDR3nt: TGTGCCAGTAGTCCTATGACAGGTACCTACGAGCAGTACTTC
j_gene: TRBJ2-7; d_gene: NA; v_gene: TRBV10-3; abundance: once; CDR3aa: CAISRDSYEQYF; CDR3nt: TGTGCCATCAGTCGGGACTCCTACGAGCAGTACTTC
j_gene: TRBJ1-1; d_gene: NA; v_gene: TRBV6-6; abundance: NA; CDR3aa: CASSYDGGNTEAFF; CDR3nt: TGTGCCAGCAGTTACGATGGAGGGAACACTGAAGCTTTCTTT
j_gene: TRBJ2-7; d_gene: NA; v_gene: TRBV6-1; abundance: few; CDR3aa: CASGQAEDGAYEQYF; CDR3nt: TGTGCCAGCGGCCAGGCGGAGGACGGAGCCTACGAGCAGTACTTC
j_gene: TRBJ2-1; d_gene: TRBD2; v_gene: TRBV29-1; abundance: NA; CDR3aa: CSVVAGGPSGEQFF; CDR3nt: TGCAGCGTTGTTGCGGGAGGGCCCTCTGGGGAGCAGTTCTTC
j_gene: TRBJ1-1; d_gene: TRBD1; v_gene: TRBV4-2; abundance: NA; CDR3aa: CASSPGTGGNTEAFF; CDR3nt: TGTGCCAGCAGCCCTGGGACAGGGGGCAACACTGAAGCTTTCTTT
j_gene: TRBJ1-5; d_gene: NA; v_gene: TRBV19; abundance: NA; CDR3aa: CASSIDSRSNQPQHF; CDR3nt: TGTGCCAGTAGTATTGACAGCCGTAGCAATCAGCCCCAGCATTTT
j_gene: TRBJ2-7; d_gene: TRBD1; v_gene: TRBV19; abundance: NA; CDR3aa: CASKTGARSYYEQYF; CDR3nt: TGTGCCAGTAAGACAGGGGCCAGATCGTATTACGAGCAGTACTTC
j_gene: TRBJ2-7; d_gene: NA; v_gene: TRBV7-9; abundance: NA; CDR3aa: CASSLDSGIEQYF; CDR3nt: TGTGCCAGCAGCTTAGATTCAGGGATCGAGCAGTACTTC
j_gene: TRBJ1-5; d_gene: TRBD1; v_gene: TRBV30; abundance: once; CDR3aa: CAWRGTVNQPQHF; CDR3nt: TGTGCCTGGAGGGGGACAGTCAATCAGCCCCAGCATTTT
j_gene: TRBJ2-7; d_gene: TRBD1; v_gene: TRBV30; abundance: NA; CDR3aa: CASTGQGAHNEQYF; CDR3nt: TGTGCCTCAACCGGACAGGGGGCACACAACGAGCAGTACTTC
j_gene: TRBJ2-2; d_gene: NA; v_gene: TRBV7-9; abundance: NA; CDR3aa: CASSFLVATGELFF; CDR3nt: TGTGCCAGCAGCTTCTTGGTGGCTACCGGGGAGCTGTTTTTT
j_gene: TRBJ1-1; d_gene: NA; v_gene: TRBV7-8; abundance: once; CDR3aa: CASSLDRVEEAFF; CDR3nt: TGTGCCAGCAGCTTAGACAGGGTAGAGGAAGCTTTCTTT
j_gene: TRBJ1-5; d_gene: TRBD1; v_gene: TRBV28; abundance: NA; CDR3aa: CASSPEATGVRPQHF; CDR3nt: TGTGCCAGCAGTCCGGAGGCGACAGGGGTTCGGCCCCAGCATTTT
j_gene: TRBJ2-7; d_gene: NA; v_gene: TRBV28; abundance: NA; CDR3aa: CASSFTDKISYEQYF; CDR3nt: TGTGCCAGCAGTTTTACGGACAAAATCTCCTACGAGCAGTACTTC
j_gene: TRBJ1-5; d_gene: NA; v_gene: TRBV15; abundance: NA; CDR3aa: CATSKSGVWDQPQHF; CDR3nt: TGTGCCACCAGCAAATCAGGGGTCTGGGATCAGCCCCAGCATTTT
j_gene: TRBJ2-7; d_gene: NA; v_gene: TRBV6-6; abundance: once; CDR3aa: CASSYLRPGGPYEQYF; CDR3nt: TGTGCCAGCAGTTACCTCCGACCGGGTGGCCCCTACGAGCAGTACTTC
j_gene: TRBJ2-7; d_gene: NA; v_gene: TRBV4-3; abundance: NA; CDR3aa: CASSQVPDTYEQYF; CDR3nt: TGCGCCAGCAGCCAAGTTCCAGATACCTACGAGCAGTACTTC
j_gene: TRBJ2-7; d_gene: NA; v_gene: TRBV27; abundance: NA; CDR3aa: CASSLSRGPYEQYF; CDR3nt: TGTGCCAGCAGTTTATCAAGGGGTCCTTACGAGCAGTACTTC
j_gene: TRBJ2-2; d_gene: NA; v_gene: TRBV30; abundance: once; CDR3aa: CAWSRDASANTGELFF; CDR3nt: TGTGCCTGGAGTAGAGATGCTAGCGCGAACACCGGGGAGCTGTTTTTT
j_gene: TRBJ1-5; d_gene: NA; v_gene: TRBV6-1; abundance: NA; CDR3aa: CASILGPPRGQPQHF; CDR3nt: NA
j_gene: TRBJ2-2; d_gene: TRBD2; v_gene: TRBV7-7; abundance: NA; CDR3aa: CASRLAGANTGELFF; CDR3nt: TGTGCCAGCAGACTAGCGGGAGCTAACACCGGGGAGCTGTTTTTT
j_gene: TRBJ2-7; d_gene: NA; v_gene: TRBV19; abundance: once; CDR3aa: CASSIGASDRYEQYF; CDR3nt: TGTGCCAGTAGTATAGGAGCCAGCGACCGCTACGAGCAGTACTTC
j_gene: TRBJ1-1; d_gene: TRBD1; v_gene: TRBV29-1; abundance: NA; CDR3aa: CSSRASSQGHTEAFF; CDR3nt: TGCAGCTCAAGGGCCTCCTCACAGGGGCACACTGAAGCTTTCTTT
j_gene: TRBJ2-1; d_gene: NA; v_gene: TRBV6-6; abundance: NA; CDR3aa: CASNSGNSHNEQFF; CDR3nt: TGTGCCAGCAACTCCGGGAACTCCCACAATGAGCAGTTCTTC